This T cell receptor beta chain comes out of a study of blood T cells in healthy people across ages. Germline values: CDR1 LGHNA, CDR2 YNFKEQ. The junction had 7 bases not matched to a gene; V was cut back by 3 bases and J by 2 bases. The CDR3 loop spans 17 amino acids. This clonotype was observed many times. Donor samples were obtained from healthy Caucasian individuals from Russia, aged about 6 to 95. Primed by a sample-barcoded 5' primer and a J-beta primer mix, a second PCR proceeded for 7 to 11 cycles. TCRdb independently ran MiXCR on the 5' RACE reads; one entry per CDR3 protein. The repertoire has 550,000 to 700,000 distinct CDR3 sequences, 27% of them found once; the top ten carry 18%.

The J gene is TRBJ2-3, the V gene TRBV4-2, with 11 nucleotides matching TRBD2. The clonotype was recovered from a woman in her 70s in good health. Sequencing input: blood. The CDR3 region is CASSQGRLAGYTDTQYF. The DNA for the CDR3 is TGTGCCAGCAGCCAGGGCCGACTAGCGGGGTACACAGATACGCAGTATTTT.